The present T cell receptor (beta chain) was sequenced within a study of blood T cells in healthy people across ages. On the study more broadly: Template switching caught about one barcoded beta molecule for each two T cells.

A word on this clonotype: Antigen unknown.

Findings and caveats of the study: As naive T cell percentage varied, TCR beta diversity correlated strongly with it. Naive and antigen-experienced cells could not be conclusively compared, given unsorted PBMCs.

The authors ran a second PCR of roughly 6 to 11 cycles using a sample-barcoded 5' primer and a J-beta primer mix. Via MiXCR, TCRdb re-called the 5' RACE reads, giving one row per CDR3 protein. The table shows more than 550,000 distinct CDR3 sequences, with 22% occurring only once. Sample: blood. This TCR was recovered from a man between 65 and 85 years old in good health.

CDR3 nucleotide sequence: TGCGCCAGCAGCCAAGCTTCCCGGGGGACTGCGGAGACCCAGTACTTC. Its protein is CASSQASRGTAETQYF. This chain connects TRBV4-1 to TRBJ2-5, with D perhaps matching TRBD2 (6 bases). The CDR3 has 16 residues. V shed 1 base and J shed 5 bases, with 17 bases lying between them. Germline V gives CDR1 MGHRA, CDR2 YSYEKL.